Listed below are T cell receptor beta chains from one sample, sequenced in a study of OX40 agonist ivuxolimab in advanced cancers. Only in-frame clones appear in the TCRdb table, and some are missing; sequencing was by immunoSEQ multiplex PCR. This sample carries roughly 80,000 clones, about 82% of them seen once, and the ten largest clones take 1.5% to 2%. The sample in question was CD4+ or CD8+ T cells sorted from blood, obtained in a trial of the OX40 agonist ivuxolimab. These TCRs come from an adult with an advanced solid tumor such as melanoma, head and neck, liver or kidney cancer. The CDR3 runs from the conserved cysteine through the conserved F or W. The D gene is left open where the match is weak. Where a row states a size, it is once, few, many or the class of an expanded clone; other rows omit it.

j_call: TRBJ2-2; d_call: .; clone_size: once; v_call: TRBV7-9; cdr3_nt: TGTGCCAGCAGCTTAGTCTCCCCCAGGGTTACCGGGGAGCTGTTTTTT; cdr3_aa: CASSLVSPRVTGELFF
j_call: TRBJ2-7; d_call: .; clone_size: .; v_call: TRBV10-3; cdr3_nt: TGTGCCATCAGCCGAGCGGGCCACTACGAGCAGTACTTC; cdr3_aa: CAISRAGHYEQYF
j_call: TRBJ1-6; d_call: TRBD1; clone_size: .; v_call: TRBV30; cdr3_nt: TGTGCCTGGAGTCTACCGCGGCAGGGGGCGAATTCACCCCTCCACTTT; cdr3_aa: CAWSLPRQGANSPLHF
j_call: TRBJ1-1; d_call: .; clone_size: .; v_call: TRBV11-2; cdr3_nt: TGTGCCAGCAGCCCCATCCGGGTCTCTGAAGCTTTCTTT; cdr3_aa: CASSPIRVSEAFF
j_call: TRBJ1-5; d_call: .; clone_size: .; v_call: TRBV5-4; cdr3_nt: TGTGCCAGCAGCGTGGACGGACAAGCCCAGCATTTT; cdr3_aa: CASSVDGQAQHF
j_call: TRBJ2-2; d_call: .; clone_size: once; v_call: TRBV5-1; cdr3_nt: TGCGCCAGCAGCTTGGACAGGGTCACCGGGGAGCTGTTTTTT; cdr3_aa: CASSLDRVTGELFF
j_call: TRBJ2-2; d_call: .; clone_size: .; v_call: TRBV7-2; cdr3_nt: TGTGCCAGCAGCTCCCTCCACACCGGGGAGCTGTTTTTT; cdr3_aa: CASSSLHTGELFF
j_call: TRBJ2-5; d_call: .; clone_size: .; v_call: TRBV9; cdr3_nt: TGTGCCAGCAGCGTAGGGCAGGTGCGAGAGACCCAGTACTTC; cdr3_aa: CASSVGQVRETQYF
j_call: TRBJ1-5; d_call: .; clone_size: few; v_call: TRBV7-2; cdr3_nt: TGTGCCAGCAGCTTAAGTGGGGGAGAGGAGCCCCAGCATTTT; cdr3_aa: CASSLSGGEEPQHF
j_call: TRBJ1-2; d_call: .; clone_size: .; v_call: TRBV11-2; cdr3_nt: TGTGCCAGCAGCTTAGAGGTCACTGGGAGTGGCTACACCTTC; cdr3_aa: CASSLEVTGSGYTF
j_call: TRBJ1-2; d_call: .; clone_size: .; v_call: TRBV28; cdr3_nt: TGTGCCAGCAGTTTATATATAGGAGGGGACGGTAGGATTAACTATGGCTACACCTTC; cdr3_aa: CASSLYIGGDGRINYGYTF
j_call: TRBJ2-5; d_call: .; clone_size: .; v_call: TRBV30; cdr3_nt: TGTGCCTGTTCCATCAGGGTAGAGACCCAGTACTTC; cdr3_aa: CACSIRVETQYF
j_call: TRBJ2-7; d_call: .; clone_size: .; v_call: TRBV28; cdr3_nt: TGTGCCAGCAGTATTGAGGGGGTTGGGGAATACTTC; cdr3_aa: CASSIEGVGEYF
j_call: TRBJ1-3; d_call: .; clone_size: .; v_call: TRBV30; cdr3_nt: TGTGCCTGGGGAAAGGTCGGCTACTCTGGAAACACCATATATTTT; cdr3_aa: CAWGKVGYSGNTIYF
j_call: TRBJ2-5; d_call: .; clone_size: .; v_call: TRBV30; cdr3_nt: TGTGCCTGGATCGCCACTCGTGGTGTCCAAGAGACCCAGTACTTC; cdr3_aa: CAWIATRGVQETQYF
j_call: TRBJ1-3; d_call: .; clone_size: .; v_call: TRBV5-4; cdr3_nt: TGTGCCAGCAGCTTGGAGGACCCCTCTGGAAACACCATATATTTT; cdr3_aa: CASSLEDPSGNTIYF
j_call: TRBJ2-7; d_call: .; clone_size: .; v_call: TRBV7-3; cdr3_nt: TGTGCCAGCAGCCCCCAGCCCAGGGGCGAGCAGTACTTC; cdr3_aa: CASSPQPRGEQYF
j_call: TRBJ2-5; d_call: .; clone_size: once; v_call: TRBV15; cdr3_nt: TGTGCCACCAGCAGAGTTTTCGGGGGAGGTGGGGAGACCCAGTACTTC; cdr3_aa: CATSRVFGGGGETQYF
j_call: TRBJ1-2; d_call: .; clone_size: .; v_call: TRBV30; cdr3_nt: TGTGCCTGGAGTGTTGCAGGAGACCACTACACCTTC; cdr3_aa: CAWSVAGDHYTF
j_call: TRBJ1-2; d_call: .; clone_size: .; v_call: TRBV30; cdr3_nt: TGTGCCTGGAGAGCCTTCGGACAAGTCCATGGCTACACCTTC; cdr3_aa: CAWRAFGQVHGYTF
j_call: TRBJ2-7; d_call: .; clone_size: .; v_call: TRBV7-9; cdr3_nt: TGTGCCAGCAGGGGAGCAGCCTACGAGCAGTACTTC; cdr3_aa: CASRGAAYEQYF
j_call: TRBJ1-1; d_call: .; clone_size: .; v_call: TRBV2; cdr3_nt: TGTGCCAGCAACGGGGTGTTGGACACTGAAGCTTTCTTT; cdr3_aa: CASNGVLDTEAFF
j_call: TRBJ2-5; d_call: .; clone_size: few; v_call: TRBV20-1; cdr3_nt: TGCAGTGCTTTCTCCTGGGAGACCCAGTACTTC; cdr3_aa: CSAFSWETQYF
j_call: TRBJ2-2; d_call: TRBD1; clone_size: .; v_call: TRBV9; cdr3_nt: TGTGCCAGCGTAGGACAGGGAAACACCGGGGAGCTGTTTTTT; cdr3_aa: CASVGQGNTGELFF
j_call: TRBJ1-3; d_call: .; clone_size: .; v_call: TRBV11-2; cdr3_nt: TGTGCCAGCAAGGCAGCCGCTGGAAACACCATATATTTT; cdr3_aa: CASKAAAGNTIYF
j_call: TRBJ2-7; d_call: .; clone_size: .; v_call: TRBV5-5; cdr3_nt: TGTGCCAGCAGCCCCCGGGAGCCCTACGAGCAGTACTTC; cdr3_aa: CASSPREPYEQYF
j_call: TRBJ1-1; d_call: TRBD1; clone_size: .; v_call: TRBV5-1; cdr3_nt: TGCGCCAGCAGCTTGGCCGACAGGGGAATAGCAGCTTTCTTT; cdr3_aa: CASSLADRGIAAFF
j_call: TRBJ2-7; d_call: .; clone_size: .; v_call: TRBV30; cdr3_nt: TGTGCCTGGAGTGTCCCGGGGGGCTTTGTCTACGAGCAGTACTTC; cdr3_aa: CAWSVPGGFVYEQYF
j_call: TRBJ2-1; d_call: .; clone_size: .; v_call: TRBV7-6; cdr3_nt: TGTGCCAGCAGCTTAGACCCTGCTCGGACCAGTGAGCAGTTCTTC; cdr3_aa: CASSLDPARTSEQFF
j_call: TRBJ1-1; d_call: .; clone_size: few; v_call: TRBV19; cdr3_nt: TGTGCCAGCCGTCCCCTTACTGAGAACACTGAAGCTTTCTTT; cdr3_aa: CASRPLTENTEAFF
j_call: TRBJ1-4; d_call: .; clone_size: .; v_call: TRBV2; cdr3_nt: TGTGCCAGCATCCGGGGGGCAGGTCGAGAAAAACTGTTTTTT; cdr3_aa: CASIRGAGREKLFF
j_call: TRBJ1-1; d_call: TRBD1; clone_size: .; v_call: TRBV7-2; cdr3_nt: TGTGCCAGCAGCGTCCGGGACAGGGCTATCACTGAAGCTTTCTTT; cdr3_aa: CASSVRDRAITEAFF
j_call: TRBJ1-2; d_call: .; clone_size: .; v_call: TRBV7-8; cdr3_nt: TGTGCCAGCAGCTTGTCAGTGGATGGCTACACCTTC; cdr3_aa: CASSLSVDGYTF
j_call: TRBJ2-5; d_call: TRBD2; clone_size: .; v_call: TRBV7-2; cdr3_nt: TGTGCCAGCAGCTACTCAGGACTAGCCCCAGGACAAGAGACCCAGTACTTC; cdr3_aa: CASSYSGLAPGQETQYF
j_call: TRBJ2-5; d_call: .; clone_size: .; v_call: TRBV7-3; cdr3_nt: TGTGCCAGCAGCTTAGGGGACCAAGAGACCCAGTACTTC; cdr3_aa: CASSLGDQETQYF
j_call: TRBJ2-3; d_call: .; clone_size: few; v_call: TRBV27; cdr3_nt: TGTGCCAGCTCCCAGAAGCGTGCAGATACGCAGTATTTT; cdr3_aa: CASSQKRADTQYF
j_call: TRBJ1-4; d_call: .; clone_size: .; v_call: TRBV5-4; cdr3_nt: TGTGCCAGCAGCTTGGGGGGGGGCGCGTCTGAAAAACTGTTTTTT; cdr3_aa: CASSLGGGASEKLFF
j_call: TRBJ2-5; d_call: .; clone_size: .; v_call: TRBV4-1; cdr3_nt: TGCGCCAGCAGTTTAGGAGGGGGGGCGAGAGAGACCCAGTACTTC; cdr3_aa: CASSLGGGARETQYF
j_call: TRBJ1-5; d_call: .; clone_size: .; v_call: TRBV7-2; cdr3_nt: TGTGCCAGCAGCTTCGGTATTGGCAGGGCTAATCAGCCCCAGCATTTT; cdr3_aa: CASSFGIGRANQPQHF
j_call: TRBJ2-3; d_call: TRBD2; clone_size: .; v_call: TRBV28; cdr3_nt: TGTGCCAGCAGTTCGCCCTTCGGTAGCGGGAGTGAGACAGATACGCAGTATTTT; cdr3_aa: CASSSPFGSGSETDTQYF
j_call: TRBJ1-2; d_call: TRBD1; clone_size: .; v_call: TRBV27; cdr3_nt: TGTGCCAGCAGTTTAGGGCCGGGACAGGGGTATGGCTACACCTTC; cdr3_aa: CASSLGPGQGYGYTF
j_call: TRBJ2-1; d_call: .; clone_size: once; v_call: TRBV7-8; cdr3_nt: TGTGCCAGCAGCTCTCCTGTTACCCAGGGCAATGAGCAGTTCTTC; cdr3_aa: CASSSPVTQGNEQFF
j_call: TRBJ2-1; d_call: .; clone_size: once; v_call: TRBV19; cdr3_nt: TGTGCCAGTAGTATAGATAAATCAGGGGAGCAGTTCTTC; cdr3_aa: CASSIDKSGEQFF
j_call: TRBJ1-4; d_call: TRBD1; clone_size: few; v_call: TRBV5-4; cdr3_nt: TGTGCCAGCAGCACACAGGGGGGGACTAATGAAAAACTGTTTTTT; cdr3_aa: CASSTQGGTNEKLFF
j_call: TRBJ1-6; d_call: TRBD1; clone_size: .; v_call: TRBV7-9; cdr3_nt: TGTGCCAGCAGCTCCGGAGGGGACAGGAATTCACCCCTCCACTTT; cdr3_aa: CASSSGGDRNSPLHF
j_call: TRBJ2-7; d_call: TRBD1; clone_size: once; v_call: TRBV27; cdr3_nt: TGTGCCAGCAGTCCCCCCGGACAGGGGTTTGCCTACGAGCAGTACTTC; cdr3_aa: CASSPPGQGFAYEQYF
j_call: TRBJ1-1; d_call: .; clone_size: .; v_call: TRBV27; cdr3_nt: TGTGCCAGCAGTCCCGCGGGGCGGGTGAGGAACACTGAAGCTTTCTTT; cdr3_aa: CASSPAGRVRNTEAFF
j_call: TRBJ1-1; d_call: TRBD1; clone_size: .; v_call: TRBV4-2; cdr3_nt: TGTGCCAGCAGCCAAGATAAGGGAGGACAGGGAGATGAAGCTTTCTTT; cdr3_aa: CASSQDKGGQGDEAFF
j_call: TRBJ2-1; d_call: TRBD2; clone_size: .; v_call: TRBV6-1; cdr3_nt: TGTGCCAGCAGCCCCTGGCGGGAGGGCCAAAATGAGCAGTTCTTC; cdr3_aa: CASSPWREGQNEQFF
j_call: TRBJ1-1; d_call: .; clone_size: few; v_call: TRBV7-9; cdr3_nt: TGTGCCAGCAGCCCCAAAACCGCCGGGATCCAGTATGGGACTGAAGCTTTCTTT; cdr3_aa: CASSPKTAGIQYGTEAFF